This TCR beta chain was sequenced in a study of glioma-infiltrating T cells after dendritic cell vaccination. Background on the study: Autologous tumor lysate-pulsed dendritic cell vaccination was given between about 2003 and 2013.

The CDR3 consists of 12 residues. V was clipped by 7 bases and J by 4 bases, with 9 bases between them. Germline V gene sequence: CDR1 SGHTS, CDR2 YDEGEE. Sequenced by immunoSEQ multiplex PCR; TCRdb stores in-frame clones only, minus some. This table holds 45,000 to 50,000 clones, around 86% found once. This TCR was sampled from a human donor with glioblastoma. The chain has TRBV5-8 and TRBJ1-5; a weak D match, TRBD1 (5 bases). The starting material was blood, obtained before dendritic cell vaccination. The CDR3 loop is CASQGSNQPQHF. The CDR3 DNA reads TGTGCCAGCCAGGGTAGTAATCAGCCCCAGCATTTT.